The rows below give T cell receptor beta chains drawn from one sample of a study of CD4 and CD8 cells across lung adenocarcinoma regions. Via MiXCR, TCRdb re-called the PCR reads, giving one row per CDR3 protein. The table has about 19,000 distinct CDR3 sequences, approximately 50% seen once. Sequenced input: CD8+ T cells from the margin of a lung tumor. These TCRs come from a male donor with lung adenocarcinoma. The CD4 and CD8 labels of this study may be unreliable. Both conserved end residues are part of each CDR3. Fields, in order: CDR3 protein, CDR3 DNA, CDR3 length, J gene, clone size, V gene, D gene. The D gene is left open where the match is weak. The size field is filled for only some rows; it gives once, few, many or a size class.

CDR3: CASSIRTANTEAFF
DNA: TGTGCCAGCAGTATCAGGACAGCGAACACTGAAGCTTTCTTT
length: 14
J: TRBJ1-1
size: medium-sized
V: TRBV6-1
D: -

CDR3: CASSRGHRGNGDIQYF
DNA: TGTGCCAGCAGCCGAGGGCACAGGGGAAATGGAGACATTCAGTACTTC
length: 16
J: TRBJ2-4
size: few
V: TRBV7-2
D: TRBD1

CDR3: CASSRGPNTGELFF
DNA: TGTGCCAGCAGCAGGGGGCCGAACACCGGGGAGCTGTTTTTT
length: 14
J: TRBJ2-2
size: few
V: TRBV6-1
D: TRBD1

CDR3: CASGGGQGGRLWGETQFF
DNA: TGTGCCAGCGGGGGGGGGCAGGGCGGACGTCTGTGGGGAGAGACCCAGTTCTTC
length: 18
J: TRBJ2-1
size: -
V: TRBV6-1
D: -

CDR3: CASRPGISRGNEQFF
DNA: TGTGCCAGCCGGCCCGGGATAAGTAGGGGCAATGAGCAGTTCTTC
length: 15
J: TRBJ2-1
size: -
V: TRBV6-1
D: -

CDR3: CASSSRLAGAEQYF
DNA: TGTGCCAGCAGCTCAAGACTAGCGGGAGCCGAGCAGTACTTC
length: 14
J: TRBJ2-7
size: -
V: TRBV7-2
D: TRBD2

CDR3: CATSEPRVGRESQYF
DNA: TGTGCCACCAGTGAACCCCGGGTGGGGAGAGAGTCCCAGTACTTC
length: 15
J: TRBJ2-5
size: -
V: TRBV24-1
D: -

CDR3: CASSSGTGGTDTQYF
DNA: TGTGCCAGCAGTTCCGGGACAGGGGGAACAGATACGCAGTATTTT
length: 15
J: TRBJ2-3
size: many
V: TRBV6-5
D: TRBD1

CDR3: CASSLVGLVRSYNEQFF
DNA: TGTGCCAGCAGTTTAGTGGGACTAGTTAGGTCCTACAATGAGCAGTTCTTC
length: 17
J: TRBJ2-1
size: many
V: TRBV12-3/TRBV12-4
D: TRBD2

CDR3: CASNQGVSRTYEQYF
DNA: TGTGCCAGCAATCAGGGTGTGAGTCGCACATACGAGCAGTACTTC
length: 15
J: TRBJ2-7
size: few
V: TRBV6-1
D: -

CDR3: CASSLAFERGGGNEQFF
DNA: TGTGCCAGCAGCTTGGCGTTCGAGCGGGGCGGAGGGAATGAGCAGTTCTTC
length: 17
J: TRBJ2-1
size: few
V: TRBV5-6
D: TRBD2

CDR3: CASSLDIYEQYF
DNA: TGTGCCAGCAGCCTAGACATTTACGAGCAGTACTTC
length: 12
J: TRBJ2-7
size: few
V: TRBV6-1
D: -

CDR3: CASSKPTATITGELFF
DNA: TGTGCCAGCAGTAAACCGACAGCTACGATCACCGGGGAGCTGTTTTTT
length: 16
J: TRBJ2-2
size: few
V: TRBV6-1
D: -

CDR3: CASSRDRGLYEQYF
DNA: TGTGCCAGCAGCCGGGACAGGGGGCTTTACGAGCAGTACTTC
length: 14
J: TRBJ2-7
size: -
V: TRBV6-1
D: TRBD1

CDR3: CASSGKGQGYEQYF
DNA: TGCGCCAGCAGTGGTAAGGGACAGGGATACGAGCAGTACTTC
length: 14
J: TRBJ2-7
size: -
V: TRBV10-2
D: TRBD1

CDR3: CASSWGQGAGEQYF
DNA: TGTGCCAGCAGTTGGGGACAGGGGGCGGGGGAGCAGTACTTC
length: 14
J: TRBJ2-7
size: medium-sized
V: TRBV27
D: TRBD1

CDR3: CASRHTNQVDNEQFF
DNA: TGTGCCAGCAGACACACCAACCAGGTCGACAATGAGCAGTTCTTC
length: 15
J: TRBJ2-1
size: -
V: TRBV6-1
D: -

CDR3: CAGSGRRDAETQYF
DNA: TGCGCCGGCAGTGGGAGACGGGACGCAGAGACCCAGTACTTC
length: 14
J: TRBJ2-5
size: -
V: TRBV10-1
D: -

CDR3: CASGLQAVRKDTQFF
DNA: TGTGCCAGCGGCTTACAGGCTGTGCGCAAAGATACGCAGTTTTTT
length: 15
J: TRBJ2-3
size: once
V: TRBV7-2
D: -

CDR3: CASGGGGGRDTDTQYF
DNA: TGTGCCAGCGGGGGGGGAGGGGGGCGAGACACAGATACGCAGTATTTT
length: 16
J: TRBJ2-3
size: -
V: TRBV6-1
D: -

CDR3: CAVRRTQGTYEQYF
DNA: TGCGCCGTCCGGAGGACCCAGGGGACCTACGAGCAGTACTTC
length: 14
J: TRBJ2-7
size: -
V: TRBV10-2
D: -

CDR3: CASSYRTSGRSLELFF
DNA: TGTGCCAGCAGTTACAGGACTAGCGGGCGGAGTCTGGAGCTGTTTTTT
length: 16
J: TRBJ2-2
size: medium-sized
V: TRBV6-5
D: TRBD2

CDR3: CASSQSTSGEETQYF
DNA: TGCGCCAGCAGTCAATCGACTAGCGGGGAAGAGACCCAGTATTTT
length: 15
J: TRBJ2-3
size: once
V: TRBV10-2
D: TRBD2

CDR3: CAGWGGRGTDTQYF
DNA: TGCGCGGGCTGGGGAGGCCGGGGCACAGATACGCAGTACTTC
length: 14
J: TRBJ2-7
size: -
V: TRBV10-2
D: -

CDR3: CASSDPGTVSSYNEQFF
DNA: TGTGCCAGCAGTGACCCCGGGACAGTGAGCTCCTACAATGAGCAGTTCTTC
length: 17
J: TRBJ2-1
size: -
V: TRBV6-1
D: TRBD1

CDR3: CASSYSGGSGYEQYF
DNA: TGTGCCAGCAGTTACTCGGGCGGGAGCGGCTACGAGCAGTACTTC
length: 15
J: TRBJ2-7
size: many
V: TRBV6-5
D: TRBD2

CDR3: CASSLMDNEQFF
DNA: TGTGCCAGCAGCTTGATGGACAATGAGCAGTTCTTC
length: 12
J: TRBJ2-1
size: few
V: TRBV7-6
D: -

CDR3: CASSPRPHGETQYF
DNA: TGTGCCAGCAGCCCACGGCCACACGGAGAGACCCAGTACTTC
length: 14
J: TRBJ2-5
size: medium-sized
V: TRBV7-2
D: -

CDR3: CASSRRGRGAKDTQYF
DNA: TGTGCCAGCAGTCGCCGGGGGCGGGGGGCCAAAGATACGCAGTACTTT
length: 16
J: TRBJ2-3
size: -
V: TRBV6-1
D: TRBD2

CDR3: CASSQGTGTRSPQYF
DNA: TGTGCCAGCAGCCAAGGTACGGGGACTAGGAGTCCCCAGTACTTC
length: 15
J: TRBJ2-5
size: -
V: TRBV3-1
D: TRBD2

CDR3: CASSGLANYNEQFF
DNA: TGCGCCAGCAGCGGACTAGCCAATTACAATGAGCAGTTCTTC
length: 14
J: TRBJ2-1
size: few
V: TRBV5-1
D: TRBD2

CDR3: CASSQGAGGPWNEQFF
DNA: TGTGCCAGCAGCCAAGGGGCGGGAGGGCCGTGGAATGAGCAGTTCTTC
length: 16
J: TRBJ2-1
size: many
V: TRBV4-2
D: TRBD2

CDR3: CASSEVAGGETQYF
DNA: TGTGCCAGCAGTGAAGTAGCGGGAGGCGAGACCCAGTACTTC
length: 14
J: TRBJ2-5
size: few
V: TRBV6-1
D: TRBD2

CDR3: CAASQASRHPETQYF
DNA: TGCGCCGCCAGCCAAGCGAGCCGTCACCCAGAGACCCAGTACTTC
length: 15
J: TRBJ2-5
size: -
V: TRBV4-1
D: -

CDR3: CASSYWGANTGELFF
DNA: TGTGCCAGCAGTTACTGGGGGGCGAACACCGGGGAGCTGTTTTTT
length: 15
J: TRBJ2-2
size: many
V: TRBV6-5
D: -

CDR3: CASSFGVVEETQFF
DNA: TGCGCCAGCAGCTTTGGGGTGGTAGAGGAGACCCAGTTCTTC
length: 14
J: TRBJ2-1
size: -
V: TRBV5-1
D: -

CDR3: CAISDGGLSYEQYF
DNA: TGTGCCATCAGTGATGGGGGGTTAAGCTACGAGCAGTACTTC
length: 14
J: TRBJ2-7
size: -
V: TRBV10-3
D: -

CDR3: CASSESGQVYEQYF
DNA: TGCGCCAGCAGTGAGTCGGGACAGGTGTACGAGCAGTACTTC
length: 14
J: TRBJ2-7
size: -
V: TRBV10-1
D: TRBD1

CDR3: CASSPSGYEADTQYF
DNA: TGTGCCAGCAGCCCCTCGGGGTACGAGGCAGATACGCAGTATTTT
length: 15
J: TRBJ2-3
size: -
V: TRBV9
D: -

CDR3: CASSYQPYNEQFF
DNA: TGTGCCAGCAGTTACCAGCCGTACAATGAGCAGTTCTTC
length: 13
J: TRBJ2-1
size: few
V: TRBV6-5
D: -

CDR3: CASSQAETRDEQFF
DNA: TGCGCCAGCAGCCAAGCGGAAACTCGGGATGAGCAGTTCTTC
length: 14
J: TRBJ2-1
size: -
V: TRBV4-1
D: -

CDR3: CASSYSRPTSGNTIYF
DNA: TGTGCCAGCAGTTACTCCAGGCCCACCTCTGGAAACACCATATATTTT
length: 16
J: TRBJ1-3
size: many
V: TRBV6-5
D: -

CDR3: CASSLCRVSGPFGTDTQYF
DNA: TGTGCCAGCAGTTTATGTCGGGTTTCGGGGCCGTTTGGCACAGATACGCAGTACTTC
length: 19
J: TRBJ2-7
size: -
V: TRBV27
D: -

CDR3: CASRGGQGVSYEQYF
DNA: TGCGCCAGCAGGGGGGGACAGGGCGTCTCCTACGAGCAGTACTTC
length: 15
J: TRBJ2-7
size: medium-sized
V: TRBV5-1
D: TRBD1

CDR3: CASSRKPGQSTDTQYF
DNA: TGTGCCAGCAGTAGGAAGCCGGGACAGTCCACAGATACGCAGTATTTT
length: 16
J: TRBJ2-3
size: few
V: TRBV6-1
D: TRBD1

CDR3: CASSVANSGNTIYF
DNA: TGTGCCAGCAGTGTAGCGAACTCTGGAAACACCATATATTTT
length: 14
J: TRBJ1-3
size: few
V: TRBV6-1
D: -

CDR3: CASSDSGLIDTQYF
DNA: TGTGCCAGCAGTGACTCGGGACTAATAGATACGCAGTATTTT
length: 14
J: TRBJ2-3
size: -
V: TRBV6-4
D: TRBD2

CDR3: CSARDPGGARTGELFF
DNA: TGCAGTGCTAGAGATCCGGGGGGGGCGAGGACCGGGGAGCTGTTTTTT
length: 16
J: TRBJ2-2
size: -
V: TRBV20-1
D: TRBD2

CDR3: CASSQSYGGRDTQYF
DNA: TGCGCCAGCAGCCAATCGTACGGGGGCAGAGATACGCAGTATTTT
length: 15
J: TRBJ2-3
size: few
V: TRBV4-1
D: -

CDR3: CASSEMSNEQFF
DNA: TGTGCCAGCAGCGAAATGAGCAATGAGCAGTTCTTC
length: 12
J: TRBJ2-1
size: -
V: TRBV28
D: -